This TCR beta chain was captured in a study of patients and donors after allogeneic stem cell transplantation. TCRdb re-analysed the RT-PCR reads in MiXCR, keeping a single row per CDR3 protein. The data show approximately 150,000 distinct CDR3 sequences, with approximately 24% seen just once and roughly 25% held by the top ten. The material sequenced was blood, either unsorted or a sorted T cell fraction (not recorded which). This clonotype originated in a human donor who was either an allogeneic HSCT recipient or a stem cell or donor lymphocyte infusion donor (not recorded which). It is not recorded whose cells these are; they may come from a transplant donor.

The CDR3 here is CASTKGSYNEQFF. The CDR3 coding sequence is TGTGCCAGCACCAAGGGCTCCTACAATGAGCAGTTCTTC. The chain couples TRBV12-3 or TRBV12-4 to TRBJ2-1; no reliable D call. CDR3 size: 13 residues. Trimming removed 7 bases from V and 0 bases from J, with 7 bases in between.